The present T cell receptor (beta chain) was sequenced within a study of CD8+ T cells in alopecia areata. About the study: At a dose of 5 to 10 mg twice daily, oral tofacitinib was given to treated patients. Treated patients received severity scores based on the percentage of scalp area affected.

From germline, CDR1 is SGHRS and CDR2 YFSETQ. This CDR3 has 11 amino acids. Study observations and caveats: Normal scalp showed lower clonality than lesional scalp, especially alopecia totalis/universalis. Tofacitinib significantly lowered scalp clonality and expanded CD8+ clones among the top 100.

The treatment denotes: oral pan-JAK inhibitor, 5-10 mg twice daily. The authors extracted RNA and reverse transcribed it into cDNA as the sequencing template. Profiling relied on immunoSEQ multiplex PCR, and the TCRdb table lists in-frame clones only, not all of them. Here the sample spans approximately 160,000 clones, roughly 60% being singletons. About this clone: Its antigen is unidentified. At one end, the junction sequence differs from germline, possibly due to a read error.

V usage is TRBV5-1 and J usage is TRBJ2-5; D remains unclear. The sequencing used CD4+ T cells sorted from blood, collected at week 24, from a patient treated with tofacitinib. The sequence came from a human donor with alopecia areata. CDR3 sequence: CASSAQGTQYF. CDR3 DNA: TGCGCCAGCAGCGCGCAAGGGACCCAGTACTTC.